Listed below are T cell receptor beta chains from one sample, sequenced in a study of response to subunit inactivated influenza vaccine. TCRdb fed the RT-PCR reads into MiXCR, producing one record per CDR3 protein. This table has 600,000 to 700,000 distinct CDR3 sequences, 14% appearing once. The sample consisted of PBMCs from blood, taken approximately 15 days before vaccination. The source is a man in his fifties or sixties who received an inactivated influenza vaccine. The CDR3 runs from the conserved cysteine through the conserved F or W. A D gene is named only where the DNA matches it firmly. A row's size may be missing; if present it is once, few, many or a size class.

j_gene	d_gene	len	abundance	v_gene	CDR3nt	CDR3aa
TRBJ1-1	NA	12	NA	TRBV11-2	TGTGCCAGCAGCTTATTGGTCAGTGAAGCTTTCTTT	CASSLLVSEAFF
TRBJ2-5	TRBD1	16	few	TRBV4-1	TGCGCCAGCAGCCAAGCAAGGACAGGGCCTTCTCAGGGCCAGTACTTC	CASSQARTGPSQGQYF
TRBJ1-1	NA	12	many	TRBV4-1	TGCGCCAGCAGCCAAGACAGGGCTGAAGCTTTCTTT	CASSQDRAEAFF
TRBJ2-7	NA	14	NA	TRBV6-2/TRBV6-3	TGTGCCAGCACCAAGCGGGAGACAGGGCTATCGAAGTACTTC	CASTKRETGLSKYF
TRBJ2-2	NA	17	NA	TRBV20-1	TGCAGTGCTAGAGATCCCTCTAGGGGGAGAGGGACCGGGGAGCTGTTTTTT	CSARDPSRGRGTGELFF
TRBJ2-7	NA	15	few	TRBV21-1	TGTGCCAGCAGCAAGTCGACAGGGGGCCTCTACGAGCAGTACTTC	CASSKSTGGLYEQYF
TRBJ1-2	NA	17	few	TRBV10-2	TGCGCCAGCAGTGGGCCGAAACGGACACCTACGAACTATGGCTACACCTTC	CASSGPKRTPTNYGYTF
TRBJ2-1	TRBD2	14	few	TRBV12-3/TRBV12-4	TGTGCCAGCGGCCCCTTGCGGGGGGGCAATGAGCAGTTCTTC	CASGPLRGGNEQFF
TRBJ2-5	TRBD2	15	NA	TRBV5-6	TGTGCCAGCAGCCCCCCGAGGGGAGGGGTGGAGACCCAGTACTTC	CASSPPRGGVETQYF
TRBJ2-5	TRBD2	19	few	TRBV6-1	TGTGCCAGCACCCGCGGGGGGACCCGGACGCGGGGGATTAAAGAGACCCAGTACTTC	CASTRGGTRTRGIKETQYF
TRBJ1-5	NA	17	few	TRBV23-1	TGCGCCAGCAGTCAATCGGAGGGCAGGGTCGGCCTCGAGCCCCAGCATTTT	CASSQSEGRVGLEPQHF
TRBJ1-2	NA	12	many	TRBV3-1	TGTGCCAGCAGCCAAGAACGATATGGCTACACCTTC	CASSQERYGYTF
TRBJ1-1	NA	15	NA	TRBV5-5	TGTGCCAGCAGTACCTGGATGGGGGTGTTAACTGAAGCTTTCTTT	CASSTWMGVLTEAFF